This T cell receptor beta chain was sequenced for a study of blood T cell repertoires in COVID-19. Turning to the study itself: From the United States, Italy and Spain came samples of acute and convalescent COVID-19. PBMCs, B-cell-depleted T cells, or T cells were the source of the cDNA or gDNA that made up the material.

Germline V gene sequence: CDR1 LGHDT, CDR2 YNNKEL (reference sequence). Trimming stripped 4 bases from V and 0 bases from J, with 10 bases between. This CDR3 contains 15 residues. Authors' methods: Estimation of nucleated cell counts was performed using reference gene primer amplification. TCRdb's copy holds only in-frame clones and misses some; the assay was immunoSEQ multiplex PCR. V and J calls and clone size are copied from that table; D and trimming were computed from the DNA. This repertoire shows 180,000 or so clones, over 75% found once; its top ten account for about 2.7%. This sequence was found in a middle-aged man with active or convalescent COVID-19. The chain uses TRBV3-1 (or the pseudogene TRBV3-2) and TRBJ2-4; D uncertain. The sample taken for sequencing was peripheral blood. CDR3 sequence reads: CASSLGRLAKNIQYF. In nucleotides, the CDR3 is TGTGCCAGCAGCCTAGGCAGGCTAGCCAAAAACATTCAGTACTTC.